Presented here are 10 T cell receptor beta chains from one specimen sequenced in a study of cytomegalovirus exposure and HLA in healthy donors. A multiplex PCR was run with 60 Vbeta primers and 13 Jbeta primers. Profiling relied on immunoSEQ multiplex PCR, and the TCRdb table lists in-frame clones only, not all of them. The table has some 120,000 clones, under 80% seen once; the top ten hold over 10%. Sequencing was performed on PBMCs. These TCRs come from a woman in her fifties or sixties in good health and CMV-seropositive.

The chain carries TRBV19 and TRBJ1-4, with D unclear. Germline CDR1 and CDR2: LNHDA and SQIVND (reference sequence). This CDR3 region has 15 residues. V shed 3 bases and J shed 0 bases, with 8 bases lying between them. CDR3 region: CASSISPATNEKLFF. The CDR3, as DNA: TGTGCCAGTAGTATTTCCCCCGCAACTAATGAAAAACTGTTTTTT.

The chain combines TRBV30 with TRBJ1-5; no firm D call. CDR3 length: 14 residues. The germline gives CDR1 GTSNPN, CDR2 SVGIG (reference sequence). V lost 8 bases to trimming and J lost 0 bases, with 14 bases between them. CDR3 DNA: TGTGCCCTCGGAGGGTCGGATAGCAATCAGCCCCAGCATTTT. It codes for CALGGSDSNQPQHF.

This clone has a handful of counts. The genes are TRBV19 and TRBJ1-5; D gene uncertain. The V end lost 4 bases, the J end lost 5 bases, and 12 bases lay between the germline ends. The CDR3 contains 14 residues. Germline V CDR1 and CDR2: LNHDA, SQIVND (reference sequence). CDR3 nucleotide sequence: TGTGCCAGTAGTAGGGCGGGGAAAGATCAGCCCCAGCATTTT. Amino acid sequence: CASSRAGKDQPQHF.

This CDR3 reads CASSFVRDNEQFF. CDR3 in DNA: TGTGCCAGCAGCTTTGTGAGGGACAATGAGCAGTTCTTC. The chain joins TRBV27 to TRBJ2-1; D is possibly TRBD2 (5 bases). The germline V gene has CDR1 MNHEY and CDR2 SMNVEV (reference sequence). The germline V and J ends were trimmed by 6 bases and 5 bases, with 11 bases remaining between them. The CDR3 is 13 residues long.

V gene TRBV9 combines with J gene TRBJ1-6; D is uncertain. In germline, CDR1 is SGDLS, CDR2 YYNGEE. The CDR3 has 13 residues. Trimming stripped 0 bases from V and 8 bases from J, with 6 bases between. Here the CDR3 DNA reads TGTGCCAGCAGCGTAGACTTATATTCACCCCTCCACTTT. Translation: CASSVDLYSPLHF.

Only a few counts were recorded for this clone. The chain links TRBV29-1 to TRBJ2-3; 7 positions match TRBD2. V was pared by 7 bases and J by 7 bases, with 8 bases of the junction left unmatched. Germline V gene sequence: CDR1 SQVTM, CDR2 ANQGSEA. The CDR3 is 12 amino acids. DNA for the CDR3: TGCAGCGGGAGACTAGCAGGTCATACGCAGTATTTT. It encodes CSGRLAGHTQYF.

The gene calls are TRBV12-5 and TRBJ2-3; 11 bases agree with TRBD1. Germline lookup yields CDR1 LGHNT and CDR2 FRNRAP. The CDR3 runs to 14 residues. V shed 4 bases and J 12 bases; nucleotides not matched to a gene: 9. The CDR3 DNA is TGTGCTAGTGGTTCGGCACGGGGACAGGGGGACCAGTATTTT. It translates to CASGSARGQGDQYF.

This sequence joins TRBV6-5 and TRBJ1-1; TRBD1 agrees at 7 bases. CDR1 MNHEY and CDR2 SVGAGI come from the germline V gene. Germline trimming cut 6 bases from V and 4 bases from J; bases unmatched to any gene: 11. CDR3 length: 15 residues. Here the CDR3 reads CASRFTGASGTEAFF. The CDR3 DNA reads TGTGCCAGCAGATTCACAGGGGCGAGCGGCACTGAAGCTTTCTTT.

The DNA of the CDR3 is TGCGCCAGCACTCCGGGACAGGAAAACACCGGGGAGCTGTTTTTT. It yields the protein CASTPGQENTGELFF. The chain joins TRBV23-1 to TRBJ2-2, with 8 nucleotides matching TRBD1. TRBV23-1 is an ORF, with its function uncertain. The CDR3 has 15 amino acids. V lost 7 bases and J lost 2; bases outside the gene matches: 6.

J is TRBJ2-7 and V is TRBV6-5; D possibly corresponds to TRBD1 (5 bases). V shed 2 bases and J shed 2 bases, with 7 bases lying between them. Germline values: CDR1 MNHEY, CDR2 SVGAGI. The CDR3 is 13 residues long. CDR3 region: CASSYKGTYEQYF. DNA of the CDR3: TGTGCCAGCAGTTACAAGGGGACCTACGAGCAGTACTTC.